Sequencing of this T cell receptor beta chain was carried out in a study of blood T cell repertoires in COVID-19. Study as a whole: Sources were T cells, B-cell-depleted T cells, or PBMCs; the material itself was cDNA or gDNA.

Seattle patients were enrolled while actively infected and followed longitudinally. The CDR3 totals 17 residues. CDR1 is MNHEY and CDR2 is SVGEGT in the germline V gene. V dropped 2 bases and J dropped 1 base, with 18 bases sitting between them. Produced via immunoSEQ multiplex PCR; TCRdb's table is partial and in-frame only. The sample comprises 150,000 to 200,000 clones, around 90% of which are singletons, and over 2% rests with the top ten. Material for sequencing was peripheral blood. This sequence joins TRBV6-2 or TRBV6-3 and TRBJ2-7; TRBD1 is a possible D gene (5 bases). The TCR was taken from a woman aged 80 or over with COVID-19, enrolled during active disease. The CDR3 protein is CASSYPLSGASSYEQYF. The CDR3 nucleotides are TGTGCCAGCAGTTACCCCTTGTCTGGGGCGTCGTCCTACGAGCAGTACTTC.